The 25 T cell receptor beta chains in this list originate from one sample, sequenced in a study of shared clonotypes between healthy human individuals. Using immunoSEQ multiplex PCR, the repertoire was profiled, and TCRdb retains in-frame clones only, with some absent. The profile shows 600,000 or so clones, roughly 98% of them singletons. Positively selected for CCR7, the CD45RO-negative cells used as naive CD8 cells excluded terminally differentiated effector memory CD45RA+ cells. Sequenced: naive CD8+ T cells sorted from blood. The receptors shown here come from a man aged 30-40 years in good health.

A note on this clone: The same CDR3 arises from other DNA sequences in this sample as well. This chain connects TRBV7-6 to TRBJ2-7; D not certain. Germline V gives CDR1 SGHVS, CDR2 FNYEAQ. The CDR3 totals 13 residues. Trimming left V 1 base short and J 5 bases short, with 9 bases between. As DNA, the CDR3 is TGTGCCAGCAGCTTAGTGGGCACCGACGAGCAGTACTTC. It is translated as CASSLVGTDEQYF.

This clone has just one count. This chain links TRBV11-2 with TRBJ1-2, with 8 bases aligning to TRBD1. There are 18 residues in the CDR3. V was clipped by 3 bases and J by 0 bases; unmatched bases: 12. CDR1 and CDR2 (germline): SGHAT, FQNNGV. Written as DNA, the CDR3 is TGTGCCAGCAGCTTGGGGGCCTACAGGGGGACAGCTAACTATGGCTACACCTTC. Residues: CASSLGAYRGTANYGYTF.

The CDR3 bases are TGTGCCAGCAGTTTGCGTGGAGACTCCTACAATGAGCAGTTCTTC. Its translation: CASSLRGDSYNEQFF. The rearrangement uses TRBV28 and TRBJ2-1, with D unresolved. V was shortened by 3 bases and J by 0 bases, with 9 bases between the two germline ends. Germline V CDR1 and CDR2: MDHEN, SYDVKM. The CDR3 is made up of 15 amino acids. Combining the CDR3 with reference TRBV28 and TRBJ2-1 gives the whole variable domain DVKVTQSSRYLVKRTGEKVFLECVQDMDHENMFWYRQDPGLGLRLIYFSYDVKMKEKGDIPEGYSVSREKKERFSLILESASTNQTSMYLCASSLRGDSYNEQFFGPGTRLTVL.

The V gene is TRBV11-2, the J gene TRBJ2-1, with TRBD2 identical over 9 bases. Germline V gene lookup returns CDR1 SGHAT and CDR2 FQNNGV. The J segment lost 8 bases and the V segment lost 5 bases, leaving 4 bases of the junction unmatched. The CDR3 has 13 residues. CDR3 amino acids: CASSIGTSYEQFF. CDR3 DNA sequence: TGTGCCAGCAGCATAGGGACTAGCTATGAGCAGTTCTTC.

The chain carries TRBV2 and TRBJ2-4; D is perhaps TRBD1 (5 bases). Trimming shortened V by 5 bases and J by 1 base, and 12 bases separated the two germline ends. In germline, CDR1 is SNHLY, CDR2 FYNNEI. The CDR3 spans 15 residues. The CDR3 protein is CASSHAGNAKNIQYF. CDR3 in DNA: TGTGCCAGCAGTCATGCAGGGAACGCCAAAAACATTCAGTACTTC.

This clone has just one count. CDR3 loop: CASSQGASGRGRTDTQYF. CDR3 bases: TGCGCCAGCAGCCAAGGAGCTAGCGGGAGAGGGAGGACAGATACGCAGTATTTT. The chain links TRBV4-1 to TRBJ2-3; 10 bases match TRBD2. This CDR3 is 18 amino acids long. After removal of 1 base from V and 3 bases from J, the junction contained 10 bases not matched to a gene. Germline V lookup: CDR1 MGHRA, CDR2 YSYEKL.

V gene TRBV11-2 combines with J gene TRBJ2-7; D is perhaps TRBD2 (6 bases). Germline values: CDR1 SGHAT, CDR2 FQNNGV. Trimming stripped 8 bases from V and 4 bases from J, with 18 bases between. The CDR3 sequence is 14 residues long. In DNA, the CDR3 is TGTGCCAGCGCCCGGGGAGGTGGTTCTTACGAGCAGTACTTC. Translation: CASARGGGSYEQYF.

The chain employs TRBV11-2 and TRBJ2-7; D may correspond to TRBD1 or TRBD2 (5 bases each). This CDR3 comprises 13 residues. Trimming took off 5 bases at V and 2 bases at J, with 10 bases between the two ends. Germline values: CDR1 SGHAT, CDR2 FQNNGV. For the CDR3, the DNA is TGTGCCAGCAGCCCGGGACCCACCTACGAGCAGTACTTC. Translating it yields CASSPGPTYEQYF. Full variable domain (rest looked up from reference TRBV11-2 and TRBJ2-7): EAGVAQSPRYKIIEKRQSVAFWCNPISGHATLYWYQQILGQGPKLLIQFQNNGVVDDSQLPKDRFSAERLKGVDSTLKIQPAKLEDSAVYLCASSPGPTYEQYFGPGTRLTVT.

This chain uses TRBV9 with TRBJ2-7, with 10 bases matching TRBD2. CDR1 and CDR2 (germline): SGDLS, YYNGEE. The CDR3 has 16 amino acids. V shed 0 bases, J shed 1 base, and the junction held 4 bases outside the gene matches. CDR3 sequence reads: CASSVGRTSGSYEQYF. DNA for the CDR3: TGTGCCAGCAGCGTAGGACGGACTAGCGGTTCCTACGAGCAGTACTTC.

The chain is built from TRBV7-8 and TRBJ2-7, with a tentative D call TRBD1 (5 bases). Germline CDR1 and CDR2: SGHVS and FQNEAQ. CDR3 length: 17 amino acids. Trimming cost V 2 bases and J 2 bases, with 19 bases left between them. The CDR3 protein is CASSLYRLGRWTYEQYF. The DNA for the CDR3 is TGTGCCAGCAGCTTATATCGATTGGGGCGCTGGACCTACGAGCAGTACTTC.

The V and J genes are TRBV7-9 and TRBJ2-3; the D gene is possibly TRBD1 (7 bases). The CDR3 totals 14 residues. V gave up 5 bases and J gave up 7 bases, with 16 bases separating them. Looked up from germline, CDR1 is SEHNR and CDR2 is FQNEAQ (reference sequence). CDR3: CASSPSTGRYTQYF. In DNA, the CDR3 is TGTGCCAGCAGCCCCTCGACAGGGAGGTATACGCAGTATTTT.

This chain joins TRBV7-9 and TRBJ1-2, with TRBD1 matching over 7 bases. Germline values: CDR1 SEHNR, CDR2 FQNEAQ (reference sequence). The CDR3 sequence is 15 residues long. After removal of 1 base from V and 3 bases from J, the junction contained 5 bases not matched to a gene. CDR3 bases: TGTGCCAGCAGCTTAGTTGGGGACAGATACTATGGCTACACCTTC. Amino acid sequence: CASSLVGDRYYGYTF.

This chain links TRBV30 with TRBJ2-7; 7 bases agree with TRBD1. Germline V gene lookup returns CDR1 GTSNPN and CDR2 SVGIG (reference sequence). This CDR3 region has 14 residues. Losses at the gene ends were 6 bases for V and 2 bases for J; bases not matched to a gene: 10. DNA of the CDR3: TGTGCCTGTGTACGGGACAGCAGAACCTACGAGCAGTACTTC. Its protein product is CACVRDSRTYEQYF.

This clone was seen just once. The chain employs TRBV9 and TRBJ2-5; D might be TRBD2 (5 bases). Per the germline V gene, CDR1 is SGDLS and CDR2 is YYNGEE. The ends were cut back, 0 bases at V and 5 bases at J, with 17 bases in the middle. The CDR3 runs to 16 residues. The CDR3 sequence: CASSVGRGRNEETQYF. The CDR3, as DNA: TGTGCCAGCAGCGTAGGGCGCGGGCGGAACGAGGAGACCCAGTACTTC.

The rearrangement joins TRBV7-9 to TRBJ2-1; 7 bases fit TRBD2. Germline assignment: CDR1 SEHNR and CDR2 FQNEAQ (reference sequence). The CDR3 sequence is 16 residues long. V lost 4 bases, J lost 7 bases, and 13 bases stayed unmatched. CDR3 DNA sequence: TGTGCCAGCAGCTCGTACGGGACGGGAGGATCAAATGAGCAGTTCTTC. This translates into CASSSYGTGGSNEQFF.

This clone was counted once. CDR3 DNA: TGTGCCAGCAGTTACGGGCAGGGGGATTATGGCTACACCTTC. This codes for CASSYGQGDYGYTF. This rearrangement joins TRBV6-5 to TRBJ1-2; 7 nucleotides align to TRBD1. CDR1 is MNHEY and CDR2 is SVGAGI in the germline V gene. The CDR3 extends over 14 amino acids. J lost 5 bases, V lost 2 bases, and 5 bases had no gene match.

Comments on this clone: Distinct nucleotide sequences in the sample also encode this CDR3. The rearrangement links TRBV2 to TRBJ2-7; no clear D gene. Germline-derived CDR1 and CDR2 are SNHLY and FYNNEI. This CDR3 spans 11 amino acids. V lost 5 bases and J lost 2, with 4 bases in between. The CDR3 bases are TGTGCCAGCAGTCCGACCTACGAGCAGTACTTC. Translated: CASSPTYEQYF.

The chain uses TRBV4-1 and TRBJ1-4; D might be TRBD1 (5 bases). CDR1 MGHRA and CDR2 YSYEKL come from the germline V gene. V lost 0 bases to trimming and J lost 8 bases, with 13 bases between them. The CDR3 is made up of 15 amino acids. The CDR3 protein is CASSQDRDRSEKLFF. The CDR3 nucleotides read TGCGCCAGCAGCCAAGATCGCGACAGATCCGAAAAACTGTTTTTT.

The CDR3 DNA reads as TGTGCCAGCAGCTTATGGAGGCAGGGGGCGGCTCAGCCCCAGCATTTT. Translated: CASSLWRQGAAQPQHF. The rearrangement joins TRBV7-9 to TRBJ1-5, with 8 nucleotides matching TRBD1. Trimming removed 2 bases from V and 6 bases from J; junction bases left unmatched: 9. This CDR3 contains 16 residues. Germline values: CDR1 SEHNR, CDR2 FQNEAQ (reference sequence).

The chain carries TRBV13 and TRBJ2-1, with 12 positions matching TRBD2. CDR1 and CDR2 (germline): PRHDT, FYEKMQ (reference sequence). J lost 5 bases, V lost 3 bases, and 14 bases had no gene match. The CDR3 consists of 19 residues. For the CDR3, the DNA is TGTGCCAGCAGCTTTTCTCCGGGACTAGCGGGTTCTGGGAACAATGAGCAGTTCTTC. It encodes CASSFSPGLAGSGNNEQFF.

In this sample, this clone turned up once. CDR3 in amino acids: CASSLDRGYTGELFF. In DNA, the CDR3 is TGTGCCAGCTCGTTAGACAGGGGTTACACCGGGGAGCTGTTTTTT. The chain uses TRBV7-9 and TRBJ2-2; 8 nucleotides match TRBD1. Germline V lookup: CDR1 SEHNR, CDR2 FQNEAQ (reference sequence). The CDR3 spans 15 residues. Unmatched junction bases numbered 8, after V lost 8 bases and J lost 3 bases.

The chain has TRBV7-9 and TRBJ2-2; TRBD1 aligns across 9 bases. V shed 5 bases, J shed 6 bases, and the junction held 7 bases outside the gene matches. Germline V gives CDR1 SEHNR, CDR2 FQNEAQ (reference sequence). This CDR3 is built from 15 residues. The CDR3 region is CASSPDRGGAGELFF. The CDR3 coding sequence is TGTGCCAGCAGCCCGGACAGGGGAGGTGCCGGGGAGCTGTTTTTT.

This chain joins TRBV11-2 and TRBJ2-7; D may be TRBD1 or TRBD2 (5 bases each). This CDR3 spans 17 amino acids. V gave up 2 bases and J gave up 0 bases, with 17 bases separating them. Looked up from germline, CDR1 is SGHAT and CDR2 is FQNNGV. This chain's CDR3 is CASSLPGQNPNSYEQYF. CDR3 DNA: TGTGCCAGCAGCTTACCGGGGCAGAACCCGAACTCCTACGAGCAGTACTTC.

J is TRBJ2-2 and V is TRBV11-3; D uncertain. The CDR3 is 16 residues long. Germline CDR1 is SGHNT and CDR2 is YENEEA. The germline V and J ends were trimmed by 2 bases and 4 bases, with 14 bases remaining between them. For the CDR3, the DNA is TGTGCCAGCAGCTTAACGTGGGCAGAAACCACCGGGGAGCTGTTTTTT. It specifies CASSLTWAETTGELFF.

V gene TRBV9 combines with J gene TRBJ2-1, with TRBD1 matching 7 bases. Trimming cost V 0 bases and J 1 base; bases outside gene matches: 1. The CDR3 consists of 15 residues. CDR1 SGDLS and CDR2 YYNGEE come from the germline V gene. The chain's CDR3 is CASSVETGSYNEQFF. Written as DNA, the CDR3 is TGTGCCAGCAGCGTAGAGACAGGGTCCTACAATGAGCAGTTCTTC.